This T cell receptor beta chain is from a study of human T cells and chemical hapten exposure. At the level of the study: An approximately 2 cm by approximately 2 cm inner upper arm patch received 2% DPC for sensitization. Patch tests of 0.01% DPC on the upper back were read at 6 days.

General study findings and limits: TCRs whose frequency exceeded 1 in 1000 remained the same following DPC sensitization.

This clonotype has just a few counts. Its antigen is undetermined. Using its own MiXCR run on the RACE reads, TCRdb lists one record per CDR3 protein. Among roughly 40,000 distinct CDR3 sequences listed, 9.5% to 15% were seen once. Time point indicated: pre-sensitization, week 0. Treatment in this sample: therapeutic diphenylcyclopropenone sensitization with weekly scalp DPC. People who gave samples had alopecia, were 18 to 70 years old, and were suitable for DPC. The CDR3 runs to 17 residues. V was pared by 5 bases and J by 3 bases, with 10 bases of the junction left unmatched. Germline-derived CDR1 and CDR2 are MNHEY and SMNVEV (reference sequence).

Sequencing used whole blood, obtained in connection with sensitization to the hapten diphenylcyclopropenone (DPC). This sequence originates from a woman under 40 with alopecia areata. Some clones in this sample may be carry-over from other donors' samples. The chain couples TRBV27 to TRBJ2-3, with TRBD2 matching over 11 bases. The CDR3 DNA is TGTGCCAGCAGTCCCCGCCTGACTAGCGGGAATACAGATACGCAGTATTTT. Its translation is CASSPRLTSGNTDTQYF.